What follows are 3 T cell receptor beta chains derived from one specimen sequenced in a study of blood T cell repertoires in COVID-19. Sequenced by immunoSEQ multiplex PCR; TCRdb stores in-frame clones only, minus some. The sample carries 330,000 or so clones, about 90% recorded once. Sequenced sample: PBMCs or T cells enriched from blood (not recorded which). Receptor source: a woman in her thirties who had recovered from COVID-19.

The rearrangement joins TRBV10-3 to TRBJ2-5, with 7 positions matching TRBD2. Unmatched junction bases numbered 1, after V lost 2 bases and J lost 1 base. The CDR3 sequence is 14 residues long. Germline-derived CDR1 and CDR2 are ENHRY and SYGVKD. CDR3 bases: TGTGCCATCAGTGAGCCGGGGGGCCAAGAGACCCAGTACTTC. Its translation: CAISEPGGQETQYF.

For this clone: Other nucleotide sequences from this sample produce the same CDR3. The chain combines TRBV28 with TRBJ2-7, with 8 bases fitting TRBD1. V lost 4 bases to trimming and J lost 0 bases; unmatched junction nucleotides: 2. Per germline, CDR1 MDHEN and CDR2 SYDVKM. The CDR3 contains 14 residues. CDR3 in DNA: TGTGCCAGCAGTTCCGGGACAGGCTCCTACGAGCAGTACTTC. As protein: CASSSGTGSYEQYF.

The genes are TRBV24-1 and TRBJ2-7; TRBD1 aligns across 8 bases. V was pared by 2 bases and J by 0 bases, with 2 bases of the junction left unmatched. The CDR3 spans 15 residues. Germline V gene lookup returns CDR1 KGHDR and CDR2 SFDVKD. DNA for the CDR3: TGTGCCACCAGTGATTCAACAGGGGGCTCCTACGAGCAGTACTTC. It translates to CATSDSTGGSYEQYF.